This passage covers 32 T cell receptor beta chains from one sample sequenced in a study of T cells in Graves' hyperthyroidism and ophthalmopathy (dated by TCRdb to the late 2010s). The method was multiplex PCR. The data were produced on an Illumina HiSeq 2000. The TCR beta CDR3 regions were amplified from RNA transcripts. The TCR CDR3 was subjected to a first round of RT-PCR using the HTBI primer set and the Qiagen OneStep RT-PCR kit. TCRdb reprocessed the public reads (quality trimming at Q25 with fastp, clone calling with MiXCR) and kept in-frame beta chains. Identical CDR3 protein sequences are pooled into one entry, listed with their most common genes and DNA. In all, the sample holds about 600,000 distinct CDR3 sequences, and 12% to 15% of those were seen once. The ten largest clonotypes hold 6.5% to 9% of the sample. Sample: blood. All receptors come from a woman under 30 with Graves' ophthalmopathy.

V and J are TRBV6-7 and TRBJ1-4; 7 bases line up with TRBD1. TRBV6-7 is an ORF; its function is uncertain. After removal of 6 bases from V and 0 bases from J, the junction contained 16 bases not matched to a gene. CDR3 length: 19 residues. The DNA of the CDR3 is TGTGCCAGCAGACGCGCCTTGGGGACAGAGGTTGCAACTAATGAAAAACTGTTTTTT. It is translated as CASRRALGTEVATNEKLFF.

This clonotype was recorded at least ten times. This rearrangement joins TRBV6-1 to TRBJ1-5; D gene ambiguous. The ends were cut back, 6 bases at V and 0 bases at J, with 12 bases in the middle. This CDR3 has 15 amino acids. From germline, CDR1 is MNHNS and CDR2 SASEGT. CDR3 loop: CASRPTTLSNQPQHF. The DNA of the CDR3 is TGTGCCAGCAGACCCACAACCCTTAGCAATCAGCCCCAGCATTTT.

The chain links TRBV7-9 to TRBJ2-3; D may be TRBD1 (8 bases). The V gene lost 4 bases and the J gene lost 11 bases, with 19 bases spanning the gap. The CDR3 is 14 amino acids. Germline CDR1 and CDR2: SEHNR and FQNEAQ (reference sequence). CDR3 bases: TGTGCCAGCAGCTCCTCAGGGGGCGGGGGAGAGCAGTATTTT. This gives the protein CASSSSGGGGEQYF.

The sample holds a few counts of this clonotype. The V and J genes are TRBV20-1 and TRBJ1-4; perhaps TRBD1 as D (6 bases). V was clipped by 0 bases and J by 0 bases, with 14 bases between them. CDR3 length: 17 amino acids. Germline CDR1 DFQATT, CDR2 SNEGSKA (reference sequence). This CDR3 reads CSARDLRGKATNEKLFF. CDR3 DNA sequence: TGCAGTGCTAGAGATTTAAGGGGGAAGGCAACTAATGAAAAACTGTTTTTT.

The chain carries TRBV5-1 and TRBJ1-3, with D unresolved. The CDR3 runs 14 residues. The V gene lost 7 bases and the J gene lost 4 bases, with 15 bases spanning the gap. Germline assignment: CDR1 SGHRS and CDR2 YFSETQ. In nucleotides, the CDR3 is TGCGCCAGCCACCCAGGAGGGCTCGGAAACACCATATATTTT. This encodes CASHPGGLGNTIYF.

V gene TRBV12-3 or TRBV12-4 combines with J gene TRBJ2-3; D ambiguous. This CDR3 contains 13 residues. The V end was cut by 3 bases, the J end by 2 bases, with 6 bases between. The CDR3 DNA reads as TGTGCCAGCAGTTTCCGTCTCACAGATACGCAGTATTTT. Its translation is CASSFRLTDTQYF.

The sample holds many counts of this clonotype. V gene TRBV7-6 combines with J gene TRBJ2-3, with 9 positions matching TRBD1. The length of the CDR3 is 17 residues. The ends lost 5 bases at V and 6 bases at J; junction bases unmatched: 15. Germline V lookup: CDR1 SGHVS, CDR2 FNYEAQ. The CDR3 protein is CASSDRIVFGTGDTQYF. In DNA, the CDR3 is TGTGCCAGCAGCGACCGGATCGTATTCGGGACAGGGGATACGCAGTATTTT. The full variable domain, completed using reference TRBV7-6 and TRBJ2-3, is GAGVSQSPRYKVTKRGQDVALRCDPISGHVSLYWYRQALGQGPEFLTYFNYEAQQDKSGLPNDRFSAERPEGSISTLTIQRTEQRDSAMYRCASSDRIVFGTGDTQYFGPGTRLTVL.

This clonotype was counted ten times or more. The rearrangement links TRBV29-1 to TRBJ1-2, with unresolved D. V shed 7 bases and J shed 8 bases, with 20 bases lying between them. The CDR3 length is 13 residues. Germline values: CDR1 SQVTM, CDR2 ANQGSEA. The CDR3 here is CSAHYLDGGGYTF. Here the CDR3 DNA reads TGCAGCGCCCACTACCTGGACGGAGGAGGCTACACCTTC.

The rearrangement uses TRBV11-2 and TRBJ2-1, with D possibly matching TRBD2 (7 bases). Germline V gene lookup returns CDR1 SGHAT and CDR2 FQNNGV. CDR3 length: 19 residues. V dropped 8 bases and J dropped 2 bases, with 28 bases sitting between them. The CDR3: CASSLRGAPRLHPYNEQFF. DNA for the CDR3: TGTGCCAGCTCCCTCCGGGGGGCTCCACGCCTTCATCCCTACAATGAGCAGTTCTTC.

Only a few counts were recorded for this clonotype. The chain combines TRBV6-2 or TRBV6-3 with TRBJ2-7, with 9 bases fitting TRBD2. V was clipped by 4 bases and J by 0 bases; unmatched bases: 7. Germline V CDR1 and CDR2: MNHEY, SVGEGT. The CDR3 has 16 amino acids. CDR3 bases: TGTGCCAGCAGTTCTTTTAGCGGGAGCGGCTCCTACGAGCAGTACTTC. This sequence encodes CASSSFSGSGSYEQYF.

V usage is TRBV6-1 and J usage is TRBJ1-4; D unresolved. The germline V gene encodes CDR1 MNHNS and CDR2 SASEGT. V lost 5 bases and J lost 5, with 15 bases in between. The CDR3 has 15 amino acids. The CDR3 DNA reads as TGTGCCAGCAGTAACTATGGACGGGTGAATGAAAAACTGTTTTTT. Translating gives CASSNYGRVNEKLFF.

This clonotype was counted at least ten times. The genes are TRBV28 and TRBJ2-5; 9 bases match TRBD1. CDR3 length equals 17 residues. From germline, CDR1 is MDHEN and CDR2 SYDVKM. The V and J ends lost 5 bases and 1 base, in that order; junction bases with no gene match: 11. CDR3 bases: TGTGCCAGCAGTCCAACAAGGGGACAGGGATCCCAAGAGACCCAGTACTTC. This encodes CASSPTRGQGSQETQYF.

The genes are TRBV4-3 and TRBJ2-4, with 9 bases lining up with TRBD1. The CDR3 has 15 residues. From germline, CDR1 is LGHNA and CDR2 YSLEER. Trimming took 1 base from V and 8 from J; bases not matched to a gene: 6. The CDR3 DNA reads as TGCGCCAGCAGCCAAGTGGACAGGGGTGGCTACATTCAGTACTTC. As protein: CASSQVDRGGYIQYF.

This clonotype has at least ten counts. The genes are TRBV6-1 and TRBJ2-7; D is unresolved. This CDR3 has 12 residues. Looked up from germline, CDR1 is MNHNS and CDR2 is SASEGT. The V end was cut by 4 bases, the J end by 6 bases, with 10 bases between. This CDR3 reads CASSGSIGEQYF. CDR3 coding DNA: TGTGCCAGCAGTGGAAGCATTGGCGAGCAGTACTTC.

This clonotype was seen repeatedly, ten times or more. The chain is built from TRBV20-1 and TRBJ1-1; no clear D gene. The germline V gene encodes CDR1 DFQATT and CDR2 SNEGSKA (reference sequence). The CDR3 extends over 13 amino acids. Trimming pared 5 bases from V and 1 base from J, leaving 11 bases between. CDR3 sequence: CSASIHPNTEAFF. DNA of the CDR3: TGCAGTGCTTCGATCCACCCGAACACTGAAGCTTTCTTT.

This clonotype was observed a few times. The chain couples TRBV24-1 to TRBJ2-1, with D perhaps TRBD2 (6 bases). V lost 3 bases to trimming and J lost 6 bases, with 14 bases between them. The CDR3 consists of 15 residues. Germline loops: CDR1 KGHDR, CDR2 SFDVKD. The CDR3 nucleotides are TGTGCCACCAGTGATATTTCCGTGGGGGGCAATGAGCAGTTCTTC. It is translated as CATSDISVGGNEQFF.

This clonotype was detected ten times or more. The chain combines TRBV28 with TRBJ2-3; the match to TRBD1 covers 7 bases. There are 13 residues in the CDR3. V was clipped by 7 bases and J by 2 bases; unmatched bases: 3. Germline assignment: CDR1 MDHEN and CDR2 SYDVKM. In DNA form, the CDR3 reads TGTGCCAGCACCGACAGGGTCACAGATACGCAGTATTTT. Translation gives CASTDRVTDTQYF.

This clonotype has a handful of counts. The J gene is TRBJ1-4, the V gene TRBV12-3 or TRBV12-4; 7 bases are a match to TRBD1. The CDR3 loop spans 12 amino acids. V shed 6 bases, J shed 16 bases, and the junction held 11 bases outside the gene matches. The CDR3 here is CASSRNRGMAFF. CDR3 bases: TGTGCCAGCAGCCGCAACAGGGGAATGGCGTTTTTT.

In the case of this clonotype: This may arise from a read error, as a much more abundant clone is one base away. The chain carries TRBV7-9 and TRBJ2-3, with D possibly TRBD1 on 6 matching bases. There are 13 residues in the CDR3. Germline CDR1 is SEHNR and CDR2 is FQNEAQ (reference sequence). The chain's CDR3 is CASSLSTGDTQCF. CDR3 in DNA: TGTGCTAGCAGCTTATCGACAGGAGATACGCAGTGTTTT.

This clonotype was counted between two and nine times. This sequence joins TRBV19 and TRBJ1-5; D is possibly TRBD1 (6 bases). V was clipped by 9 bases and J by 3 bases, with 15 bases between them. The V gene's germline CDR1 is LNHDA and CDR2 SQIVND (reference sequence). The CDR3 length is 14 residues. This CDR3 reads CASNLRDNNQPQHF. The CDR3 DNA reads as TGTGCCAGCAACCTCCGGGACAACAATCAGCCCCAGCATTTT. Full variable domain (rest looked up from reference TRBV19 and TRBJ1-5): DGGITQSPKYLFRKEGQNVTLSCEQNLNHDAMYWYRQDPGQGLRLIYYSQIVNDFQKGDIAEGYSVSREKKESFPLTVTSAQKNPTAFYLCASNLRDNNQPQHFGDGTRLSIL.

The rearrangement uses TRBV18 and TRBJ2-1, with 8 bases identical to TRBD2. Germline CDR1 is KGHSH and CDR2 is LQKENI. Germline trimming cut 3 bases from V and 4 bases from J; bases unmatched to any gene: 8. CDR3 length: 16 residues. Here the CDR3 reads CASSPPGGVEYNEQFF. The CDR3 nucleotides read TGTGCCAGCTCACCTCCGGGGGGGGTCGAGTACAATGAGCAGTTCTTC.

The rearrangement uses TRBV24-1 and TRBJ2-1, with a tentative D call TRBD2 (7 bases). Germline V gene lookup returns CDR1 KGHDR and CDR2 SFDVKD. This CDR3 has 18 residues. Trimming pared 0 bases from V and 0 bases from J, leaving 14 bases between. CDR3 bases: TGTGCCACCAGTGATTTGGGGGGCGGGGGAAGCTCCTACAATGAGCAGTTCTTC. Its protein product is CATSDLGGGGSSYNEQFF.

The chain carries TRBV7-2 and TRBJ1-6; D gene uncertain. V was shortened by 7 bases and J by 5 bases, with 12 bases between the two germline ends. This CDR3 comprises 14 residues. In germline, CDR1 is SGHTA, CDR2 FQGNSA. CDR3 sequence (DNA): TGTGCCAGCATTCCCGGACCACATAATTCACCCCTCCACTTT. It codes for CASIPGPHNSPLHF. The variable domain in full, with the rest retrieved from reference TRBV7-2 and TRBJ1-6, is GAGVSQSPSNKVTEKGKDVELRCDPISGHTALYWYRQSLGQGLEFLIYFQGNSAPDKSGLPSDRFSAERTGGSVSTLTIQRTQQEDSAVYLCASIPGPHNSPLHFGNGTRLTVT.

This clonotype has at least ten counts. The chain carries TRBV18 and TRBJ1-2, with 12 bases identical to TRBD1. This CDR3 is built from 15 residues. CDR1 and CDR2 from the germline V gene are KGHSH and LQKENI. Germline trimming cut 5 bases from V and 2 bases from J; bases unmatched to any gene: 3. The CDR3 coding sequence is TGTGCCAGCTCAGCGGGACAGGGGGCGAACTATGGCTACACCTTC. Its translation is CASSAGQGANYGYTF.

In this sample, this clonotype turned up many times. V gene TRBV2 combines with J gene TRBJ1-2, with D tentatively TRBD1 (5 bases). The CDR3 extends over 16 amino acids. Germline assignment: CDR1 SNHLY and CDR2 FYNNEI. The V gene lost 7 bases and the J gene lost 4 bases, with 22 bases spanning the gap. CDR3 nucleotide sequence: TGTGCCAGCATTGGAGAACAGGCCAATGGGCTCTATGGCTACACCTTC. Protein sequence: CASIGEQANGLYGYTF.

This clonotype occurred many times. This chain uses TRBV5-1 with TRBJ1-1; no reliable D call. V lost 4 bases and J 4 bases, leaving 11 bases between the germline ends. Looked up from germline, CDR1 is SGHRS and CDR2 is YFSETQ. This CDR3 has 13 residues. The CDR3 DNA reads as TGCGCCAGCAGCCCCGGGCAGACCACTGAAGCTTTCTTT. It codes for CASSPGQTTEAFF.

This clonotype came up a few times. A read error may explain this, as a much larger clone is one base away. V usage is TRBV6-5 and J usage is TRBJ1-1, with D possibly TRBD1 on 6 matching bases. This CDR3 contains 16 residues. The V gene's germline CDR1 is MNHEY and CDR2 SVGAGI. Trimming pared 5 bases from V and 2 bases from J, leaving 18 bases between. CDR3 loop: CASSNRDTPKNTEAFF. The CDR3 DNA follows: TGTGCCAGCAGTAACCGGGACACACCTAAAAACACTGAAGCTTTCTTT.

This clonotype was seen repeatedly, ten times or more. J is TRBJ2-3 and V is TRBV3-1; D is unresolved. The germline CDR1 and CDR2 sequences are LGHDT and YNNKEL (reference sequence). The CDR3 loop spans 15 amino acids. Deletions cut 4 bases from V and 3 bases from J, with 14 bases between. Here the CDR3 reads CASSRYFDGTDTQYF. The DNA for the CDR3 is TGTGCCAGCAGCCGCTACTTCGATGGGACAGATACGCAGTATTTT.

J is TRBJ2-1 and V is TRBV12-3 or TRBV12-4, with 9 bases matching TRBD1. V shed 3 bases and J 8 bases; nucleotides not matched to a gene: 14. The CDR3 totals 17 residues. Here the CDR3 reads CASSFESPGTGRDEQFF. DNA of the CDR3: TGTGCCAGCAGTTTTGAAAGCCCCGGGACAGGGCGCGATGAGCAGTTCTTC.

The chain has TRBV20-1 and TRBJ2-3, with 10 nucleotides matching TRBD2. With 3 bases clipped from V and 4 bases from J, the junction kept 4 bases outside the gene matches. The CDR3 spans 14 residues. Germline lookup yields CDR1 DFQATT and CDR2 SNEGSKA (reference sequence). The DNA of the CDR3 is TGCAGTGCTAGGGCTAGCGGGAGTCCAGATACGCAGTATTTT. It encodes CSARASGSPDTQYF.

This clonotype was observed many times. This sequence joins TRBV19 and TRBJ1-5; 8 nucleotides line up with TRBD1. V trimming: 4 bases; J trimming: 5 bases; junction bases outside the gene matches: 4. The CDR3 loop spans 14 amino acids. CDR1 and CDR2 from the germline V gene are LNHDA and SQIVND (reference sequence). CDR3 sequence reads: CASSSQGAYQPQHF. The CDR3 DNA sequence: TGTGCCAGTAGTAGTCAGGGGGCCTATCAGCCCCAGCATTTT.

The sample holds many counts of this clonotype. The chain couples TRBV7-9 to TRBJ2-3, with D possibly matching TRBD1 (6 bases). Germline lookup yields CDR1 SEHNR and CDR2 FQNEAQ (reference sequence). The CDR3 extends over 13 amino acids. Deletions cut 6 bases from V and 3 bases from J, with 10 bases between. The CDR3 spells CASSYTGTDTQYF. CDR3 nucleotides: TGTGCCAGCAGTTATACAGGGACAGATACGCAGTATTTT.